The TCR beta chain under discussion was sequenced for a study of T-cell memory formation after mild COVID-19 (dated by TCRdb to 2020 to 2022). Some background on the complete study: Most TCR sequence clusters were specific to one of the two donors. Two young, previously healthy adult volunteers, one female and one male, were included in the cohort. In two donors, T-cell clones that expanded and contracted after mild COVID-19 were followed by sequencing TCRalpha and TCRbeta repertoires longitudinally.

What the work shows at the level of the full study, not this receptor alone: Only two mild cases were covered in the study, and larger cohorts including severe cases with pre-infection samples were considered necessary. Clones contracting from day 15 to 85 had balanced CD4/CD8 phenotypes, while a second wave expanding from day 15 to 37 was biased towards CD4+. Contracting CD4+ clones appeared mostly in the CM and EM memory subsets, whereas CD8+ clones were enriched in EMRA. Some responding clones were detected in pre-infection memory, which suggested that pre-existing cross-reactive memory T cells had joined the SARS-CoV-2 response. SARS-CoV-2 specificity of the second-wave clones peaking on day 37 was not confirmed.

Ficoll-Paque density gradient centrifugation was the method used to isolate PBMCs. The sequencing machine was an Illumina NovaSeq 6000. TCRalpha and TCRbeta cDNA libraries were constructed by 5'RACE with constant-segment primers, with sample barcodes and unique molecular identifiers being introduced. RNA was extracted from every sample with Trizol reagent. The libraries were amplified in two PCR steps, and the second step added a second sample barcode and Illumina TruSeq adapters. Sequencing of libraries was performed on an Illumina NovaSeq with 2 x 150 bp paired-end reads. The authors processed their data as follows. Reads were demultiplexed and collapsed into UMI-guided consensus sequences with migec v1.2.7. Using mixcr v2.1.11, UMI consensuses were aligned to TRA and TRB V and J templates and then assembled into clonotypes. Expanded or contracted clonotypes were those called significant by both edgeR and NoisET, with noise models trained on biological replicates. For edgeR calls, a false discovery rate-adjusted p below 0.01 and a log2 fold-change threshold of 1 were applied. PCA with hierarchical clustering of max-normalized trajectories of the 1000 most abundant clonotypes was used as exploratory dynamics analysis. Separately sequenced CD4+ and CD8+ repertoires were used to assign the CD4 or CD8 phenotype of responding clones. Starting from the raw public reads, TCRdb applied fastp trimming at Q25, assembled clones with MiXCR and retained in-frame beta chains. Every CDR3 protein is listed once, alongside the most common genes and DNA of its rows. Here the V and J calls rest on TCRdb's processing, not on the authors' analysis. The sample table holds approximately 180,000 distinct CDR3 sequences, of which approximately 16% were seen once. Just over 2% of the sample lies in the top ten.

This clonotype was seen ten or more times. The clone's antigen remains unknown. Base qualities are not recorded, but no much larger clone differs from it by a single base. The CDR3 sequence holds 14 residues, the cysteine and phenylalanine included. The only DNA kept is the CDR3, 42 bases in frame from the first base. CDR1 SGHTA and CDR2 FQGNSA are derived from the germline V gene. The trim is 6 bases for V and 1 base for J, with a gap of 11 bases between the germline ends. The TCR originated in an adult woman who had mild COVID-19 (a few samples of this study predate the infection). The sample titles of this study are shuffled in the database, so cell type and time point are left out; the donor was told from shared clones. The specimen was PBMCs or a T cell subset sorted from them (not recorded which). The chain is assembled from TRBV7-2 and TRBJ2-3, with the D call perhaps TRBD1 or TRBD2, as 5 bases match in each case. The DNA sequence is as follows: TGTGCCAGCAGGGGTCGGGGACGCACAGATACGCAGTATTTT. Translation gives CASRGRGRTDTQYF.